This T cell receptor beta chain originates from a study of cytomegalovirus exposure and HLA in healthy donors. Concerning this clone itself: Its specificity is not known.

Primers: 60 Vbeta forward and 13 Jbeta reverse. In the study's own analysis: Among the unique TCR beta chains that a later analysis counted, about 84 million in all, 9.5 million to 11 million were shared. Sequenced by immunoSEQ multiplex PCR; TCRdb stores in-frame clones only, minus some. That table is the source of V, J and clone size, and D and trimming were worked out from the DNA. The sample comprises about 130,000 clones, 70% to 80% of which are singletons, and about 1.7% rests with the top ten. The study, taken as a whole, reports: Later on, analysis showed that most CMV-associated TCR beta chains appeared to be HLA-restricted.

Per the germline V gene, CDR1 is SGHAT and CDR2 is FQNNGV. The CDR3 is 14 residues long. Between the trimmed V and J ends, which lost 3 bases and 1 base, there was a span of 7 bases. This clonotype was obtained from a woman aged 50 to 60 in good health and CMV-seronegative. The sequencing input was PBMCs. The genes are TRBV11-2 and TRBJ1-5; D is ambiguous. CDR3 sequence: CASSFGGSNQPQHF. Written as DNA, the CDR3 is TGTGCCAGCAGCTTTGGCGGGAGCAATCAGCCCCAGCATTTT.